The entry below gives a single T cell receptor (beta chain) sequence along with its context. Its antigen remains unidentified. Per-nucleotide qualities are absent, and no much larger clonotype sits a single base away. These data come from a study of a mutant IDH1 vaccine in newly diagnosed glioma (dated by TCRdb to about 2021). In the study overall: Patients were given eight vaccinations, in weeks 1, 3, 5, 7, 11, 15, 19 and 23, which matched visits V03 through V10. In the chemotherapy-containing groups, vaccination started alongside temozolomide cycles, whereas in patients who had radiotherapy alone it started 4-6 weeks after radiotherapy. Of the 25 to 40 treated patients, approximately 62% were male and approximately 38% were female, and the mean age was approximately 40 years. Before enrollment, most patients had been given radiochemotherapy with temozolomide as standard therapy, while the rest had received either radiotherapy alone or temozolomide alone. Peripheral blood was collected at six visits: V03 (baseline), V05, V07, V10, V12 and V13. Longitudinal TCRB deep sequencing was performed for roughly 24 treated patients wherever samples were available for exploratory analyses.

The CDR3 runs 14 amino acids, cysteine and phenylalanine included. The read is trimmed to its CDR3 DNA, 42 bases read in frame from base 1. According to the germline V gene, CDR1 reads ENHRY and CDR2 reads SYGVKD. V and J lose 6 bases and 6 bases, and a span of 17 bases separates them. The method behind the library was the immunoSEQ multiplex PCR assay. Following the manufacturer's protocol, the hsTCRB Kit was used to amplify rearranged TCR beta chain sequences. An Illumina MiSeq was used to sequence the TCRB libraries. The published analysis was carried out like this. The kit vendor's proprietary platform handled demultiplexing, trimming and gene mapping. The table comes from immuneACCESS by way of TCRdb, which keeps in-frame sequences with V and J called. Part of the clones is missing from these tables; in studies checked, under half for an unresolved V gene and the rest for unknown reasons. V and J calls and clone size are as listed in that table; D and trimming were resolved from the DNA. The sample records around 38,000 clones, roughly 80% of which are singletons. The top ten hold roughly 24% of the sample.

Points the paper makes about the study in general: Availability determined which PBMC samples were chosen for TCRB deep sequencing. Pseudoprogression appeared unrelated to alterations in the top peripheral T cell clonotypes detected by TCRB sequencing. According to the authors, sample limitations meant that analyses of patient blood samples could not be reproduced. Across multiple MHC alleles, vaccine-induced immune responses were seen in more than 90% of patients.

The sample's time point label, in plain terms: week 5, during vaccination. Every vaccine dose consisted of 300 ug of a 20-mer mutant IDH1 peptide in Montanide, administered subcutaneously together with topical imiquimod. Newly diagnosed WHO grade 3 or 4 IDH1-mutant astrocytomas showing loss of nuclear ATRX were present in the donors. The samples were drawn from NOA16, a multicentre, single-arm, open-label phase I trial in Germany that tested a mutant IDH1 peptide vaccine in humans for the first time. Genomic DNA for TCRB sequencing was isolated from EDTA blood with the DNeasy Blood and Tissue Kit. This chain is built from TRBV10-3 and TRBJ1-2, and TRBD1 may be the D gene, going by 6 matching bases. Sample: PBMCs, taken from a glioma patient whose treatment included an IDH1 peptide vaccine. This clonotype originated in a man aged 30-40 years with glioma. The nucleotide sequence reads as follows: TGTGCCATCAGGGATGTGACAGGCGGTCATGGCTACACCTTC. It specifies CAIRDVTGGHGYTF.